A single sample gave rise to the 18 T cell receptor beta chains below, sequenced in a study of cytomegalovirus exposure and HLA in healthy donors. Measured with immunoSEQ multiplex PCR; TCRdb has only the in-frame clones, and not every one. This table holds about 310,000 clones, nearly 90% found once. The sequenced material came from PBMCs. The origin of the receptors is a man in his thirties or forties in good health and CMV-seronegative.

This rearrangement joins TRBV5-6 to TRBJ2-1, with TRBD2 identical over 7 bases. The CDR3 spans 15 residues. After removal of 2 bases from V and 2 bases from J, the junction contained 4 bases not matched to a gene. Germline-derived CDR1 and CDR2 are SGHDT and YYEEEE. This chain's CDR3 is CASSLLAGTYNEQFF. CDR3 coding DNA: TGTGCCAGCAGCTTATTAGCGGGTACCTACAATGAGCAGTTCTTC.

About this clone: Additional DNA sequences in this sample encode the identical CDR3. The chain carries TRBV18 and TRBJ1-5, with a weak D call TRBD1 (6 bases). V was clipped by 3 bases and J by 5 bases, with 8 bases between them. Germline assignment: CDR1 KGHSH and CDR2 LQKENI. The CDR3 length is 13 residues. In DNA, the CDR3 is TGTGCCAGCTCACCGGACAGAGATCAGCCCCAGCATTTT. It specifies CASSPDRDQPQHF.

The J gene is TRBJ1-2, the V gene TRBV9, with 9 bases identical to TRBD1. The CDR3 has 14 residues. Germline V gene data show CDR1 as SGDLS and CDR2 as YYNGEE. J lost 7 bases, V lost 3 bases, and 7 bases had no gene match. The CDR3 coding sequence is TGTGCCAGCAGCGAGAGGGACAGGGAGTCTGGCTACACCTTC. Its translation: CASSERDRESGYTF.

This sequence joins TRBV7-9 and TRBJ1-3; possibly TRBD1 for D (5 bases). The CDR3 runs to 16 residues. Trimming removed 5 bases from V and 7 bases from J, with 21 bases in between. Germline CDR1 SEHNR, CDR2 FQNEAQ (reference sequence). CDR3 in amino acids: CASSRTLGRRGNTIYF. CDR3 sequence (DNA): TGTGCCAGCAGCCGCACCCTTGGGCGGCGGGGCAACACCATATATTTT.

The CDR3, as DNA: TGTGCCAGCATTACCCGGACTAGCGGGGTTTGGGAGCAGTACTTC. Its protein is CASITRTSGVWEQYF. This chain links TRBV27 with TRBJ2-7, with 12 bases lining up with TRBD2. V lost 7 bases and J lost 7; bases outside the gene matches: 11. The CDR3 is made up of 15 amino acids. In germline, CDR1 is MNHEY, CDR2 SMNVEV (reference sequence).

J is TRBJ1-1 and V is TRBV5-1, with D perhaps TRBD1 (6 bases). Trimming took 0 bases from V and 6 from J, leaving 21 bases between them. Germline loops: CDR1 SGHRS, CDR2 YFSETQ. The CDR3 totals 17 residues. In DNA, the CDR3 is TGCGCCAGCAGCTTGGTGAGTATGCCAGGGGCTGGTTCTGAAGCTTTCTTT. This encodes CASSLVSMPGAGSEAFF.

There are a few counts of this clone. The V call is TRBV7-8, the J call TRBJ2-7; perhaps TRBD2 as D (6 bases). This CDR3 has 14 amino acids. The germline CDR1 and CDR2 sequences are SGHVS and FQNEAQ. Trimming took off 2 bases at V and 3 bases at J, with 11 bases between the two ends. The chain's CDR3 is CASSLTSSHYEQYF. The CDR3 nucleotides are TGTGCCAGCAGCTTAACTAGCTCCCACTACGAGCAGTACTTC.

This rearrangement joins TRBV6-6 to TRBJ1-1, with 8 bases matching TRBD1. The ends lost 0 bases at V and 1 base at J; junction bases unmatched: 4. The CDR3 contains 16 residues. Germline CDR1 MNHNY, CDR2 SVGAGI (reference sequence). Written as DNA, the CDR3 is TGTGCCAGCAGTTACTCATCAGGGGGCTGGAACACTGAAGCTTTCTTT. Translated: CASSYSSGGWNTEAFF.

The chain has TRBV13 and TRBJ1-1; TRBD1 aligns across 9 bases. After removal of 5 bases from V and 6 bases from J, the junction contained 10 bases not matched to a gene. The V gene's germline CDR1 is PRHDT and CDR2 FYEKMQ (reference sequence). This CDR3 comprises 15 residues. The CDR3 loop reads CASSNPGQGLAEAFF. The CDR3 DNA reads TGTGCCAGCAGCAACCCGGGACAGGGCTTAGCTGAAGCTTTCTTT.

The CDR3 loop is CASSPYTGQGITGELFF. The CDR3 region has the DNA TGTGCCAGCAGCCCTTATACCGGACAGGGGATCACCGGGGAGCTGTTTTTT. The V call is TRBV7-2, the J call TRBJ2-2; 9 bases align to TRBD1. The V segment lost 5 bases and the J segment 4 bases; nucleotides outside the gene matches: 11. The CDR3 spans 17 residues. The germline CDR1 and CDR2 sequences are SGHTA and FQGNSA.

The rearrangement joins TRBV29-1 to TRBJ1-3; D ambiguous. Germline V gene lookup returns CDR1 SQVTM and CDR2 ANQGSEA. The CDR3 spans 13 residues. Trimming removed 8 bases at V and 0 bases at J, with 11 bases between. The CDR3 DNA follows: TGCAGCCCCCAGGCCAGCTCTGGAAACACCATATATTTT. The encoded protein is CSPQASSGNTIYF.

The gene calls are TRBV27 and TRBJ2-5, with D possibly being TRBD1 (6 bases). Looked up from germline, CDR1 is MNHEY and CDR2 is SMNVEV (reference sequence). V was pared by 7 bases and J by 2 bases, with 17 bases between. The CDR3 runs to 15 residues. The CDR3 nucleotides are TGTGCCAGCAACAGGGCCCGAAGTGGGCAAGAGACCCAGTACTTC. This gives the protein CASNRARSGQETQYF.

A few counts support this clone. V is TRBV29-1 and J is TRBJ1-2; possibly TRBD1 for D (6 bases). V was shortened by 6 bases and J by 3 bases, with 17 bases between the two germline ends. Germline loops: CDR1 SQVTM, CDR2 ANQGSEA. This CDR3 comprises 14 residues. DNA of the CDR3: TGCAGCGTAGCCTTGGGGGCCATGGACTATGGCTACACCTTC. Translation: CSVALGAMDYGYTF.

The chain uses TRBV28 and TRBJ1-6; D remains ambiguous. Trimming removed 2 bases at V and 0 bases at J, with 8 bases between. This CDR3 region has 16 residues. Germline CDR1 reads MDHEN; CDR2 reads SYDVKM. CDR3 region: CASSLGRNSYNSPLHF. Written as DNA, the CDR3 is TGTGCCAGCAGTTTAGGGAGGAACTCCTATAATTCACCCCTCCACTTT.

CDR3: CASSLQQAYEQYF. The DNA for the CDR3 is TGTGCCAGCAGCTTACAGCAGGCCTACGAGCAGTACTTC. V gene TRBV7-8 combines with J gene TRBJ2-7, with unresolved D. Trimming took 2 bases from V and 2 from J, leaving 7 bases between them. The V gene's germline CDR1 is SGHVS and CDR2 FQNEAQ. There are 13 residues in the CDR3.

The J gene is TRBJ1-2, the V gene TRBV5-1, with a possible D match to TRBD1 (5 bases). Trimming shortened V by 1 base and J by 3 bases, and 13 bases separated the two germline ends. The V gene's germline CDR1 is SGHRS and CDR2 YFSETQ. The CDR3 is made up of 15 amino acids. The CDR3 here is CASSLLQVGDYGYTF. The CDR3, as DNA: TGCGCCAGCAGCTTGTTACAGGTCGGAGACTATGGCTACACCTTC. Drawing the rest from reference TRBV5-1 and TRBJ1-2, the complete variable domain is KAGVTQTPRYLIKTRGQQVTLSCSPISGHRSVSWYQQTPGQGLQFLFEYFSETQRNKGNFPGRFSGRQFSNSRSEMNVSTLELGDSALYLCASSLLQVGDYGYTFGSGTRLTVV.

Concerning this clone itself: At the DNA level, this CDR3 is encoded by other sequences in the same sample as well. The V call is TRBV6-1, the J call TRBJ2-2; D gene uncertain. The V end lost 2 bases, the J end lost 4 bases, and 11 bases lay between the germline ends. CDR1 is MNHNS, CDR2 SASEGT, per germline. The CDR3 totals 15 residues. Written as DNA, the CDR3 is TGTGCCAGCAGTGAATTTCAGCAGGTCACCGGGGAGCTGTTTTTT. Translating it yields CASSEFQQVTGELFF.

CDR3 DNA: TGCGCCAGCAGCCCCCGGGATGCAACTAATGAAAAACTGTTTTTT. Residues: CASSPRDATNEKLFF. The chain links TRBV5-1 to TRBJ1-4; D call uncertain. Between the trimmed V and J ends, which lost 4 bases and 0 bases, there was a span of 10 bases. The length of the CDR3 is 15 residues. The germline V gene encodes CDR1 SGHRS and CDR2 YFSETQ.